A single count supports the clone carrying this TCR beta chain. Its specificity is unknown. The data originate from a study of cytomegalovirus exposure and HLA in healthy donors. The germline gives CDR1 SGHDT, CDR2 YYEEEE. The CDR3 extends over 14 amino acids. V gave up 5 bases and J gave up 0 bases; unmatched junction bases: 2. Broader study findings: In a later analysis, an Asian-associated ancestry cluster reportedly showed fewer N-insertions than the roughly 650-donor mean. Among immune exposure information, only CMV serostatus was available.

PCR used 60 Vbeta primers and 13 Jbeta primers. Authors' methods: About 9.9 million shared chains were among around 80 million unique TCR beta chains counted in a later analysis. Here immunoSEQ multiplex PCR was the method, and the copy in TCRdb shows in-frame clones only, minus some. V and J calls plus clone size are reproduced from that table; the DNA served to infer D and trimming. This sample carries 150,000 to 200,000 clones, roughly 78% of them seen once, and the ten largest clones take roughly an eighth. The gene calls are TRBV5-6 and TRBJ2-7, with 10 positions matching TRBD2. The receptor was derived from a woman between 50 and 59 years old in good health and CMV-seropositive. The sample taken for sequencing was PBMCs. For the CDR3, the DNA is TGTGCCAGCAGTAGCGGGGGGAACTCCTACGAGCAGTACTTC. It specifies CASSSGGNSYEQYF.